This TCR beta chain was sequenced during a study of OX40 agonist ivuxolimab in advanced cancers. For the study at large: Ivuxolimab, an agonist antibody against OX40 (CD134), was given to patients. General study results and limits: The 0.1-3.0 mg/kg partial responders had among the lowest clonal expansion.

Autoimmune disease history or systemic immunosuppression led to patient exclusion. At cycle 4 day 1, cycle 7 day 1, and baseline, blood was sampled. The protocol was immunoSEQ multiplex PCR, while the TCRdb copy is restricted to in-frame clones and leaves out a portion. The table records tens of thousands of clones, approximately 81% of them present only once. Trimming removed 6 bases from V and 2 bases from J, with 17 bases in between. The germline V gene encodes CDR1 SGDLS and CDR2 YYNGEE. CDR3 length: 15 amino acids. Of note for this clone: The antigen is undetermined.

This chain links TRBV9 with TRBJ2-5; tentative D call: TRBD1 (6 bases). The source is an adult with an advanced solid tumor such as melanoma, head and neck, liver or kidney cancer. The specimen was CD4+ or CD8+ T cells sorted from blood, collected in a trial of the OX40 agonist ivuxolimab. CDR3 protein: CASTSTGTTQETQYF. CDR3 nucleotide sequence: TGTGCCAGCACTTCTACCGGGACAACTCAAGAGACCCAGTACTTC. The whole variable domain, remainder taken from reference TRBV9 and TRBJ2-5, is DSGVTQTPKHLITATGQRVTLRCSPRSGDLSVYWYQQSLDQGLQFLIQYYNGEERAKGNILERFSAQQFPDLHSELNLSSLELGDSALYFCASTSTGTTQETQYFGPGTRLLVL.